The sequence of this T cell receptor beta chain was determined in a study of T cell changes during pregnancy in multiple sclerosis. Method: immunoSEQ multiplex PCR; TCRdb's copy keeps in-frame clones and lacks some. The profile shows tens of thousands of clones, over 85% of them singletons. Per germline, CDR1 SGHKS and CDR2 YYEKEE (reference sequence). The length of the CDR3 is 14 residues. Trimming removed 2 bases from V and 4 bases from J, with 13 bases in between. The sequences come from CD8+ T cells from peripheral blood mononuclear cells, collected in the second trimester of pregnancy. The clonotype was recovered from a female donor with multiple sclerosis, enrolled in a pregnancy study. The J gene is TRBJ2-7, the V gene TRBV5-5; a weak D match, TRBD1 (6 bases). As DNA, the CDR3 is TGTGCCAGCAGCTTTTCTAAGGGGGAGTACGAGCAGTACTTC. Amino acids: CASSFSKGEYEQYF.